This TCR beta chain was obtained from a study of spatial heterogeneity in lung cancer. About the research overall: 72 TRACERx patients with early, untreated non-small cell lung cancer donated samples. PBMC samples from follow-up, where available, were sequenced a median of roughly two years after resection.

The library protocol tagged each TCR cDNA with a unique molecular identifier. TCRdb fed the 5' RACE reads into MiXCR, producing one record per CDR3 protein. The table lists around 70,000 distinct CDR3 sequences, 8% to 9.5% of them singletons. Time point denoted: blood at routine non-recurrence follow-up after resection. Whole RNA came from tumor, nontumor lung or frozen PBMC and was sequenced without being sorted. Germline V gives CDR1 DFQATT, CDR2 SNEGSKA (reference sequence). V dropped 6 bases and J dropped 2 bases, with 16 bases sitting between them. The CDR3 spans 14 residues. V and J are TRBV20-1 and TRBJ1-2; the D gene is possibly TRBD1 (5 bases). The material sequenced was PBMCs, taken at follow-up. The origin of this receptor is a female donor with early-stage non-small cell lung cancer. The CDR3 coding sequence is TGCAGTGCCTCATTGGGGCACTCAAACTATGGCTACACCTTC. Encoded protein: CSASLGHSNYGYTF.